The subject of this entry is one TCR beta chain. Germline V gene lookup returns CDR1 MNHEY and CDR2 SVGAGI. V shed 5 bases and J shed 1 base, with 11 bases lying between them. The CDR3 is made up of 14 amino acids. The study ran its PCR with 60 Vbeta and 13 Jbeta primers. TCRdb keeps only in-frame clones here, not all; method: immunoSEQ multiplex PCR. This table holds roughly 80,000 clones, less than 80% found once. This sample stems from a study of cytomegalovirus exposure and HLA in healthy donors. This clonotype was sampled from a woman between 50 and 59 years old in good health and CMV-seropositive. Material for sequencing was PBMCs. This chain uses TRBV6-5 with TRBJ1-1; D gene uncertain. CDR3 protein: CASSDRYRNTEAFF. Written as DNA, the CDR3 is TGTGCCAGCAGTGATCGTTACAGGAACACTGAAGCTTTCTTT.